The T cell receptor beta chain under discussion was sequenced for a study of T cell responses to AZD1222 COVID-19 vaccine. Here immunoSEQ multiplex PCR was the method, and the copy in TCRdb shows in-frame clones only, minus some. The sample consists of 150,000 to 200,000 clones, almost 95% of them appearing once. V lost 4 bases to trimming and J lost 7 bases, with 9 bases between them. Germline CDR1 reads KGHDR; CDR2 reads SFDVKD. This CDR3 is 13 amino acids long. Overall study findings and caveats: Close to half of all spike-specific TCRs reportedly target regions of the variants that are unmutated. At 160-218 and 743-854, vaccine-associated CD4 TCRs were dominant, and they spanned spike. Clonal diversity may have been underestimated in mostly white British donors. When two AZD1222 doses had been given, Spike-specific TCR breadth and depth rose.

A single count supports this clone. Its antigen remains unidentified. The TCR originated in an adult in good health. This chain links TRBV24-1 with TRBJ1-4; D not resolved. Sequenced here: peripheral blood, sampled on day 0 of AZD1222 vaccination. The CDR3 sequence: CATSDPYGEKLFF. DNA of the CDR3: TGTGCCACCAGTGACCCGTACGGTGAAAAACTGTTTTTT.